This T cell receptor beta chain comes out of a study of blood T cell repertoires in COVID-19. This CDR3 has 14 residues. Germline assignment: CDR1 MDHEN and CDR2 SYDVKM. Between the trimmed V and J ends, which lost 6 bases and 3 bases, there was a span of 15 bases. Original processing notes: Scientists estimated how many nucleated cells there were by amplifying reference gene primers. Repertoires were generated with immunoSEQ multiplex PCR, while TCRdb's copy carries only in-frame clones and drops some. That table supplies the V and J calls and clone size; D and trimming were determined from the DNA. The sample contains around 140,000 clones, about 87% of which appear only once.

The specimen sequenced was peripheral blood. This sequence originates from a man aged 80 or over with acute or convalescent COVID-19. The genes are TRBV28 and TRBJ2-7; TRBD1 might be the D (6 bases). This CDR3 reads CASRMTGTNYEQYF. CDR3 bases: TGTGCCAGCAGAATGACCGGGACAAACTACGAGCAGTACTTC.